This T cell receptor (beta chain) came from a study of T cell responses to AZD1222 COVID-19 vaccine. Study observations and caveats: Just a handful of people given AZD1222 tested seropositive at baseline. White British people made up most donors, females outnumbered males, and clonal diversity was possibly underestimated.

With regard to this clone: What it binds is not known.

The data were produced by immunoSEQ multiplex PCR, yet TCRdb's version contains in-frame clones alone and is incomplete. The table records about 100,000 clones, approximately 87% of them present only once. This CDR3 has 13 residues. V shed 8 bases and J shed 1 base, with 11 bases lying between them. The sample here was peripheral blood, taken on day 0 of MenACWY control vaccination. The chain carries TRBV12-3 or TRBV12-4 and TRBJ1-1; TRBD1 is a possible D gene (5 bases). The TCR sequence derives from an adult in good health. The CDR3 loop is CASVFGGNTEAFF. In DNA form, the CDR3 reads TGTGCCAGCGTCTTCGGGGGGAACACTGAAGCTTTCTTT.